What follows are 29 T cell receptor beta chains derived from one specimen sequenced in a study of cytomegalovirus exposure and HLA in healthy donors. Primers for the PCR totalled 60 Vbeta and 13 Jbeta. Generated by immunoSEQ multiplex PCR, the TCRdb table keeps only in-frame clones and is missing some. The table records about 180,000 clones, around 84% of them present only once. Sequencing was done on a sample of PBMCs. The receptors originated from a girl aged 2-10 years in good health and CMV-seropositive.

The rearrangement joins TRBV6-5 to TRBJ1-1, with D maybe TRBD1 (6 bases). Germline V gene sequence: CDR1 MNHEY, CDR2 SVGAGI. The CDR3 spans 12 residues. V lost 8 bases, J lost 0 bases, and 7 bases lay in between. CDR3: CASWGLNTEAFF. CDR3 bases: TGTGCCAGCTGGGGGCTGAACACTGAAGCTTTCTTT.

The chain links TRBV5-1 to TRBJ1-3; a weak D match, TRBD1 (6 bases). Trimming cost V 4 bases and J 1 base, with 12 bases left between them. Germline loops: CDR1 SGHRS, CDR2 YFSETQ. The CDR3 spans 15 residues. CDR3: CASSNGQLSGNTIYF. CDR3 in DNA: TGCGCCAGCAGCAATGGACAGCTTTCTGGAAACACCATATATTTT.

This chain links TRBV14 with TRBJ1-4; TRBD1 is a possible D gene (5 bases). Germline CDR1 SGHDN, CDR2 FVKESK. V lost 2 bases to trimming and J lost 0 bases, with 10 bases between them. This CDR3 spans 16 amino acids. The CDR3 spells CASSQQQGSTNEKLFF. CDR3 DNA: TGTGCCAGCAGCCAACAGCAGGGTTCAACTAATGAAAAACTGTTTTTT.

This chain joins TRBV13 and TRBJ2-1; 7 positions agree with TRBD2. CDR3 length: 15 residues. V lost 4 bases, J lost 5 bases, and 8 bases stayed unmatched. The germline V gene encodes CDR1 PRHDT and CDR2 FYEKMQ (reference sequence). The CDR3 reads CASSSPGTTNNEQFF. In DNA form, the CDR3 reads TGTGCCAGCAGCTCCCCAGGGACTACCAACAATGAGCAGTTCTTC.

This clone was seen a handful of times. This rearrangement joins TRBV6-5 to TRBJ1-1, with TRBD1 matching 9 bases. The CDR3 runs to 15 residues. Germline CDR1 is MNHEY and CDR2 is SVGAGI. Trimming cost V 6 bases and J 0 bases; bases outside gene matches: 5. CDR3: CASRPGQGLNTEAFF. CDR3 sequence (DNA): TGTGCCAGCAGACCGGGACAGGGCCTGAACACTGAAGCTTTCTTT.

The rearrangement uses TRBV5-6 and TRBJ1-3; D possibly corresponds to TRBD1 (6 bases). Looked up from germline, CDR1 is SGHDT and CDR2 is YYEEEE. With 3 bases removed from V and 0 bases from J, the gap between germline ends came to 13 bases. The CDR3 length is 16 residues. The CDR3 nucleotides read TGTGCCAGCAGCTCCTGGACAGATCTCTCTGGAAACACCATATATTTT. It is translated as CASSSWTDLSGNTIYF.

The chain is built from TRBV21-1 and TRBJ2-7; the D segment call TRBD2 is taken from the table without a DNA check. TRBV21-1 is a pseudogene segment. The CDR3 sequence is 17 residues long. CDR3 residues: CASSKVTEGPRTYEQYF. CDR3 sequence (DNA): TGTGCCAGCAGCAAAGTAACAGAGGGCCCACGGACCTACGAGCAGTACTTC.

CDR3 region: CASSQTDRAGNTIYF. The CDR3 DNA reads TGTGCCAGCAGCCAGACCGACAGGGCTGGAAACACCATATATTTT. The chain employs TRBV5-4 and TRBJ1-3; TRBD1 matches 7 bases. The germline V gene encodes CDR1 SGHNT and CDR2 YYREEE (reference sequence). The CDR3 consists of 15 residues. Unmatched junction bases numbered 6, after V lost 4 bases and J lost 2 bases. Full variable domain (rest looked up from reference TRBV5-4 and TRBJ1-3): ETGVTQSPTHLIKTRGQQVTLRCSSQSGHNTVSWYQQALGQGPQFIFQYYREEENGRGNFPPRFSGLQFPNYSSELNVNALELDDSALYLCASSQTDRAGNTIYFGEGSWLTVV.

The V and J genes are TRBV9 and TRBJ2-7; D is possibly TRBD1 (5 bases). Trimming left V 3 bases short and J 3 bases short, with 16 bases between. The CDR3 has 15 amino acids. Germline V lookup: CDR1 SGDLS, CDR2 YYNGEE. The CDR3, as DNA: TGTGCCAGCAGCGGCAGGGATGGAAACCTCTACGAGCAGTACTTC. Protein product: CASSGRDGNLYEQYF.

V usage is TRBV4-2 and J usage is TRBJ1-3; D gene ambiguous. The germline V and J ends were trimmed by 0 bases and 0 bases, with 12 bases remaining between them. From germline, CDR1 is LGHNA and CDR2 YNFKEQ. The CDR3 is 17 residues long. The CDR3 DNA reads as TGTGCCAGCAGCCAAGACGGGAAAACGAGCTCTGGAAACACCATATATTTT. Residues: CASSQDGKTSSGNTIYF.

The chain employs TRBV28 and TRBJ1-4, with a tentative D call TRBD1 (5 bases). Germline CDR1 and CDR2: MDHEN and SYDVKM. This CDR3 is 14 amino acids long. V dropped 4 bases and J dropped 3 bases, with 9 bases sitting between them. CDR3 sequence: CASSWGGANEKLFF. CDR3 in DNA: TGTGCCAGCAGTTGGGGGGGGGCTAATGAAAAACTGTTTTTT.

This clone was seen a single time. The rearrangement uses TRBV7-8 and TRBJ2-3; D is perhaps TRBD2 (6 bases). This CDR3 contains 13 residues. Germline CDR1 and CDR2: SGHVS and FQNEAQ. Trimming left V 7 bases short and J 6 bases short, with 14 bases between. For the CDR3, the DNA is TGTGCCAGCATGGTGGGTGGGGGGGATACGCAGTATTTT. Translated, it gives CASMVGGGDTQYF.

The chain recombines TRBV15 with TRBJ2-3; TRBD1 might be the D (5 bases). Germline V lookup: CDR1 LNHNV, CDR2 YYDKDF (reference sequence). V was trimmed by 4 bases and J by 7 bases, leaving 18 bases between them. The CDR3 is 15 amino acids. The CDR3 DNA reads TGTGCCACCAGCATACTAAGCCTAGGGGTGAATACGCAGTATTTT. This codes for CATSILSLGVNTQYF.

In this sample, this clone turned up a few times. The chain has TRBV4-2 and TRBJ1-1, with 8 positions matching TRBD1. The CDR3 contains 17 residues. Germline V lookup: CDR1 LGHNA, CDR2 YNFKEQ. V lost 4 bases to trimming and J lost 3 bases; unmatched junction nucleotides: 13. CDR3 DNA: TGTGCCAGCAGCCGCATTTTTACCGGGACAGGCTACACTGAAGCTTTCTTT. Amino acids: CASSRIFTGTGYTEAFF.

J is TRBJ1-1 and V is TRBV2, with 7 nucleotides matching TRBD1. CDR1 is SNHLY, CDR2 FYNNEI, per germline. This CDR3 spans 16 amino acids. Unmatched junction bases numbered 10, after V lost 6 bases and J lost 0 bases. The CDR3 sequence is CASSGPDRAMNTEAFF. DNA for the CDR3: TGTGCCAGCAGCGGGCCTGACAGGGCCATGAACACTGAAGCTTTCTTT.

V usage is TRBV6-1 and J usage is TRBJ2-3, with D uncertain. V dropped 5 bases and J dropped 5 bases, with 8 bases sitting between them. The germline V gene encodes CDR1 MNHNS and CDR2 SASEGT. CDR3 size: 12 residues. The CDR3 DNA sequence: TGTGCCAGCAGTATGGCTAGAGATACGCAGTATTTT. It codes for CASSMARDTQYF.

The V gene is TRBV5-1, the J gene TRBJ1-1; D may be TRBD1 (6 bases). Germline CDR1 and CDR2: SGHRS and YFSETQ. This CDR3 is 15 amino acids long. V lost 2 bases and J 1 base, leaving 12 bases between the germline ends. The CDR3 coding sequence is TGCGCCAGCAGCTTATATTCAGGGGAGAACACTGAAGCTTTCTTT. Encoded protein: CASSLYSGENTEAFF. Full variable domain (outside the CDR3, taken from reference TRBV5-1 and TRBJ1-1): KAGVTQTPRYLIKTRGQQVTLSCSPISGHRSVSWYQQTPGQGLQFLFEYFSETQRNKGNFPGRFSGRQFSNSRSEMNVSTLELGDSALYLCASSLYSGENTEAFFGQGTRLTVV.

The chain is built from TRBV5-1 and TRBJ2-7, with 10 bases lining up with TRBD2. The CDR3 totals 16 residues. Germline V CDR1 and CDR2: SGHRS, YFSETQ. V shed 4 bases and J 0 bases; nucleotides not matched to a gene: 7. The DNA for the CDR3 is TGCGCCAGCAGCCAAGGACTAGCGGTGCGCTCCTACGAGCAGTACTTC. Its translation: CASSQGLAVRSYEQYF.

The genes are TRBV19 and TRBJ2-1; D remains ambiguous. Germline CDR1 and CDR2: LNHDA and SQIVND (reference sequence). V was clipped by 6 bases and J by 2 bases, with 11 bases between them. The CDR3 has 14 amino acids. The CDR3 nucleotides read TGTGCCAGTAGGGTTGCAGGAACCTACAATGAGCAGTTCTTC. Protein product: CASRVAGTYNEQFF.

The J gene is TRBJ2-1, the V gene TRBV5-1; no clear D. CDR1 SGHRS and CDR2 YFSETQ come from the germline V gene. The CDR3 consists of 11 residues. V lost 4 bases and J lost 5, with 4 bases in between. CDR3 protein: CASSQNNEQFF. In nucleotides, the CDR3 is TGCGCCAGCAGCCAAAACAATGAGCAGTTCTTC. Drawing the rest from reference TRBV5-1 and TRBJ2-1, the complete variable domain is KAGVTQTPRYLIKTRGQQVTLSCSPISGHRSVSWYQQTPGQGLQFLFEYFSETQRNKGNFPGRFSGRQFSNSRSEMNVSTLELGDSALYLCASSQNNEQFFGPGTRLTVL.

The V gene is TRBV5-5, the J gene TRBJ2-7; D unresolved. Trimming stripped 0 bases from V and 5 bases from J, with 6 bases between. This CDR3 region has 12 residues. In germline, CDR1 is SGHKS, CDR2 YYEKEE (reference sequence). The DNA of the CDR3 is TGTGCCAGCAGCTTGGGAAGCAACGAGCAGTACTTC. This translates into CASSLGSNEQYF. Based on the CDR3 plus reference TRBV5-5 and TRBJ2-7, the full variable domain is DAGVTQSPTHLIKTRGQQVTLRCSPISGHKSVSWYQQVLGQGPQFIFQYYEKEERGRGNFPDRFSARQFPNYSSELNVNALLLGDSALYLCASSLGSNEQYFGPGTRLTVT.

V gene TRBV5-1 combines with J gene TRBJ2-1; possible D gene TRBD2, 5 bases. With 0 bases removed from V and 3 bases from J, the gap between germline ends came to 10 bases. The CDR3 has 15 residues. Looked up from germline, CDR1 is SGHRS and CDR2 is YFSETQ. The CDR3 region has the DNA TGCGCCAGCAGCTTGGGTACGGGGTTCTACAATGAGCAGTTCTTC. Translated, it gives CASSLGTGFYNEQFF.

The gene calls are TRBV25-1 and TRBJ2-2; tentatively, D is TRBD2 (7 bases). The germline CDR1 and CDR2 sequences are MGHDK and SYGVNS. CDR3 size: 17 residues. The V end lost 3 bases, the J end lost 2 bases, and 16 bases lay between the germline ends. CDR3 amino acids: CASSDHPGGGNTGELFF. The CDR3 bases are TGTGCCAGCAGTGACCACCCGGGGGGCGGTAACACCGGGGAGCTGTTTTTT.

The V gene is TRBV27, the J gene TRBJ1-1, with 12 bases fitting TRBD1. Germline CDR1 reads MNHEY; CDR2 reads SMNVEV (reference sequence). V dropped 6 bases and J dropped 1; count of bases not matched to a gene: 9. The CDR3 contains 17 residues. The CDR3 DNA reads TGTGCCAGCAGCAAAGAGGGACAGGGGGCGAAGAACACTGAAGCTTTCTTT. Amino acids: CASSKEGQGAKNTEAFF.

This clone was detected a few times. The genes are TRBV5-6 and TRBJ1-2; 7 bases are shared with TRBD1. CDR1 is SGHDT and CDR2 is YYEEEE in the germline V gene. Unmatched junction bases numbered 21, after V lost 5 bases and J lost 8 bases. The CDR3 totals 17 residues. Written as DNA, the CDR3 is TGTGCCAGCAGTTTTGAGGCGGTGACAGGGTATATTCGGGGCTACACCTTC. It codes for CASSFEAVTGYIRGYTF.

The chain recombines TRBV11-3 with TRBJ2-5, with D possibly matching TRBD1 (6 bases). Trimming shortened V by 5 bases and J by 0 bases, and 13 bases separated the two germline ends. This CDR3 comprises 15 residues. Germline loops: CDR1 SGHNT, CDR2 YENEEA. CDR3 coding DNA: TGTGCCAGCAGCCCCGGTGGACAGTACCAAGAGACCCAGTACTTC. This codes for CASSPGGQYQETQYF.

The V gene is TRBV2, the J gene TRBJ1-3; possibly TRBD1 for D (6 bases). The CDR3 contains 15 residues. The V gene lost 6 bases and the J gene lost 0 bases, with 12 bases spanning the gap. The V gene's germline CDR1 is SNHLY and CDR2 FYNNEI. In nucleotides, the CDR3 is TGTGCCAGCAGCCGGACAGCCCCCTCTGGAAACACCATATATTTT. It encodes CASSRTAPSGNTIYF.

J is TRBJ1-6 and V is TRBV2; D is uncertain. This CDR3 region has 13 residues. The germline V gene encodes CDR1 SNHLY and CDR2 FYNNEI. Trimming stripped 8 bases from V and 6 bases from J, with 11 bases between. This CDR3 reads CASCPGINSPLHF. The CDR3 DNA reads as TGTGCCAGCTGCCCGGGGATTAATTCACCCCTCCACTTT.

The chain uses TRBV19 and TRBJ2-3, with 9 bases lining up with TRBD2. The CDR3 sequence is 16 residues long. With V trimmed by 4 bases and J by 5 bases, 10 bases remained unmatched. Germline CDR1 and CDR2: LNHDA and SQIVND (reference sequence). CDR3 DNA: TGTGCCAGTAGTACCGCCGTGGCGGGGGGGCAAGATACGCAGTATTTT. This translates into CASSTAVAGGQDTQYF. The full variable domain, with the rest looked up from reference TRBV19 and TRBJ2-3, is DGGITQSPKYLFRKEGQNVTLSCEQNLNHDAMYWYRQDPGQGLRLIYYSQIVNDFQKGDIAEGYSVSREKKESFPLTVTSAQKNPTAFYLCASSTAVAGGQDTQYFGPGTRLTVL.